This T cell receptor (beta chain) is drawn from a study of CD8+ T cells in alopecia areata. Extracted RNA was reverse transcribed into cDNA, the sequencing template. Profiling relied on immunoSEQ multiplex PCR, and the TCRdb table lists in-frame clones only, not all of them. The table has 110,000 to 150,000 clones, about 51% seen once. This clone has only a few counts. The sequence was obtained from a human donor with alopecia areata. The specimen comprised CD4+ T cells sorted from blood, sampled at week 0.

This CDR3 reads CSAGHSNEKLFF. The CDR3 DNA sequence: TGCAGCGCCGGACACTCTAATGAAAAACTGTTTTTT. The genes are TRBV29-1 and TRBJ1-4; D may be TRBD1 (5 bases). Trimming removed 7 bases at V and 3 bases at J, with 9 bases between. The CDR3 length is 12 residues. The germline V gene has CDR1 SQVTM and CDR2 ANQGSEA.